This T cell receptor (beta chain) was documented in a study of blood T cells in healthy people across ages. Then a second PCR, running about 6 to 11 cycles, was carried out with a sample-barcoded 5' primer and a J-beta primer mix. All samples yielded 2.5 million or more CDR3-containing paired-end reads. TCRdb reanalysed the 5' RACE reads using MiXCR and keeps one entry per CDR3 protein. The sample shows 1 million or so distinct CDR3 sequences, under 30% of them seen only once. There are 15 residues in the CDR3. CDR1 and CDR2 (germline): DFQATT, SNEGSKA (reference sequence). J lost 5 bases, V lost 0 bases, and 6 bases had no gene match. These data were also reused for a study on T cells of mothers and their children.

Sequences were obtained from blood. The rearrangement links TRBV20-1 to TRBJ2-5, with 10 bases aligning to TRBD2. The receptor was derived from a girl under 10 years old in good health. CDR3 sequence (DNA): TGCAGTGCTAGAGAAGCTAGCGGGAGCTGGGAGACCCAGTACTTC. Protein: CSAREASGSWETQYF.